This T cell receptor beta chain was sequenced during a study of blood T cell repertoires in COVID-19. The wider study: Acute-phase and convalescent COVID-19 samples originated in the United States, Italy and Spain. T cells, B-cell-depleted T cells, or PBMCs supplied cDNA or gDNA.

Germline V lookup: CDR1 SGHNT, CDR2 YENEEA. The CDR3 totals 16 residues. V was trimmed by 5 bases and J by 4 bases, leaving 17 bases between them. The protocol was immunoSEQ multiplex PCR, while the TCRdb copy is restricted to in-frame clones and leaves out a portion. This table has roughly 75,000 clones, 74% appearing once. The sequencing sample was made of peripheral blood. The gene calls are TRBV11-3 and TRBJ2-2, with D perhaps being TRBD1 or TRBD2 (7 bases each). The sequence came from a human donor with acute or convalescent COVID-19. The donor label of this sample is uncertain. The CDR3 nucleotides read TGTGCCAGCAGCCTAGCGGCGACAGGGAGCACCGGGGAGCTGTTTTTT. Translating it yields CASSLAATGSTGELFF. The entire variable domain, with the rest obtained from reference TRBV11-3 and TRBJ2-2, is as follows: EAGVVQSPRYKIIEKKQPVAFWCNPISGHNTLYWYLQNLGQGPELLIRYENEEAVDDSQLPKDRFSAERLKGVDSTLKIQPAELGDSAVYLCASSLAATGSTGELFFGEGSRLTVL.